This passage covers 18 T cell receptor beta chains from one sample sequenced in a study of blood T cell repertoires in COVID-19. Profiling relied on immunoSEQ multiplex PCR, and the TCRdb table lists in-frame clones only, not all of them. The data contain over 65,000 clones, 75% to 90% of them seen just once; the ten biggest clones take up under 6.5%. Sequencing was done on a sample of peripheral blood. These receptor sequences come from a man at least 80 years old with COVID-19, enrolled during active disease.

The V gene is TRBV29-1, the J gene TRBJ1-2; TRBD1 matches 8 bases. Germline lookup yields CDR1 SQVTM and CDR2 ANQGSEA. This CDR3 has 12 amino acids. The V segment lost 3 bases and the J segment 6 bases; nucleotides outside the gene matches: 3. The chain's CDR3 is CSVDLTGDGYTF. The CDR3 coding sequence is TGCAGCGTTGATCTGACAGGGGATGGCTACACCTTC.

J is TRBJ1-2 and V is TRBV6-5, with TRBD1 as a possible D gene (6 bases). Per the germline V gene, CDR1 is MNHEY and CDR2 is SVGAGI. The CDR3 sequence is 14 residues long. V was clipped by 2 bases and J by 6 bases, with 13 bases between them. DNA for the CDR3: TGTGCCAGCAGTTACATCGCAGGGGCCCATGGCTACACCTTC. As protein: CASSYIAGAHGYTF.

The chain has TRBV19 and TRBJ2-7; D is possibly TRBD2 (7 bases). CDR1 and CDR2 (germline): LNHDA, SQIVND (reference sequence). This CDR3 region has 16 residues. V was clipped by 3 bases and J by 3 bases, with 18 bases between them. Here the CDR3 DNA reads TGTGCCAGTAGTATCGGGGGAGGGACATCTATCTACGAGCAGTACTTC. Its protein product is CASSIGGGTSIYEQYF.

The chain combines TRBV11-3 with TRBJ2-4; D is unclear. This CDR3 is built from 11 residues. Germline CDR1 reads SGHNT; CDR2 reads YENEEA. V lost 4 bases and J lost 9, with 7 bases in between. The DNA of the CDR3 is TGTGCCAGCAGCTCGGCAGGCATTCAGTACTTC. Translated: CASSSAGIQYF.

V gene TRBV4-2 combines with J gene TRBJ1-3, with TRBD1 matching 7 bases. Trimming took 4 bases from V and 2 from J; bases not matched to a gene: 14. CDR3 length: 18 amino acids. From germline, CDR1 is LGHNA and CDR2 YNFKEQ. The CDR3 is CASSPRSNTGAAGNTIYF. CDR3 in DNA: TGTGCCAGCAGCCCGAGATCTAACACAGGGGCTGCTGGAAACACCATATATTTT.

This chain links TRBV6-5 with TRBJ2-7; D perhaps matches TRBD1 (6 bases). V lost 6 bases and J lost 0, with 9 bases in between. The CDR3 covers 13 residues. Germline V gives CDR1 MNHEY, CDR2 SVGAGI. CDR3 DNA: TGTGCCAGCAGGGGGGACAACTCCTACGAGCAGTACTTC. It translates to CASRGDNSYEQYF.

The V and J genes are TRBV7-9 and TRBJ1-1, with 10 bases identical to TRBD1. This CDR3 contains 14 residues. Germline V gene data show CDR1 as SEHNR and CDR2 as FQNEAQ (reference sequence). V was clipped by 2 bases and J by 5 bases; unmatched bases: 2. Here the CDR3 reads CASSLPDRGTEAFF. CDR3 in DNA: TGTGCCAGCAGCTTACCGGACAGGGGGACTGAAGCTTTCTTT. Drawing the rest from reference TRBV7-9 and TRBJ1-1, the complete variable domain is DTGVSQNPRHKITKRGQNVTFRCDPISEHNRLYWYRQTLGQGPEFLTYFQNEAQLEKSRLLSDRFSAERPKGSFSTLEIQRTEQGDSAMYLCASSLPDRGTEAFFGQGTRLTVV.

V usage is TRBV6-5 and J usage is TRBJ1-2; TRBD1 is a possible D gene (6 bases). The length of the CDR3 is 14 residues. Germline CDR1 MNHEY, CDR2 SVGAGI. Trimming took 0 bases from V and 4 from J, leaving 9 bases between them. This chain's CDR3 is CASSYSQGIYGYTF. The CDR3 nucleotides are TGTGCCAGCAGTTACTCGCAGGGGATCTATGGCTACACCTTC.

The chain uses TRBV7-8 and TRBJ2-7, with D maybe TRBD1 (5 bases). The V and J ends lost 1 base and 0 bases respectively, with 10 bases between them. Germline values: CDR1 SGHVS, CDR2 FQNEAQ. CDR3 size: 15 residues. The CDR3 nucleotides are TGTGCCAGCAGCTTAGTTCCAGGGCTCTCCTACGAGCAGTACTTC. It yields the protein CASSLVPGLSYEQYF.

This clone appeared a few times. The sample carries other DNA sequences with the same CDR3. The chain employs TRBV5-5 and TRBJ2-5, with 11 positions matching TRBD2. The CDR3 sequence is 15 residues long. The germline V gene encodes CDR1 SGHKS and CDR2 YYEKEE (reference sequence). Trimming removed 1 base from V and 5 bases from J; junction bases left unmatched: 4. CDR3 coding DNA: TGTGCCAGCAGCTTGAATAGCGGGGGGGCCGAGACCCAGTACTTC. Its protein is CASSLNSGGAETQYF.

V and J are TRBV4-3 and TRBJ2-5, with a tentative D call TRBD1 (6 bases). V was cut by 0 bases and J by 2 bases, with 13 bases left in between. Germline loops: CDR1 LGHNA, CDR2 YSLEER. The CDR3 is 16 residues long. As DNA, the CDR3 is TGCGCCAGCAGCCAAGATTTGGGACACTCACAAGAGACCCAGTACTTC. Its translation is CASSQDLGHSQETQYF.

The chain has TRBV12-5 and TRBJ2-7; 9 bases map to TRBD1. J lost 7 bases, V lost 4 bases, and 5 bases had no gene match. CDR3 size: 13 residues. Per germline, CDR1 LGHNT and CDR2 FRNRAP. CDR3 sequence (DNA): TGTGCTAGTGGTTCTCGACAGGGGGGGGAGCAGTACTTC. This codes for CASGSRQGGEQYF.

The CDR3 DNA reads TGCAGTGCTAGTGCGCCGACTAGCACAGATACGCAGTATTTT. Protein product: CSASAPTSTDTQYF. The rearrangement joins TRBV20-1 to TRBJ2-3; D gene ambiguous. Germline assignment: CDR1 DFQATT and CDR2 SNEGSKA (reference sequence). Trimming removed 3 bases at V and 0 bases at J, with 10 bases between. CDR3 length: 14 residues.

The rearrangement joins TRBV6-5 to TRBJ2-5; 14 nucleotides match TRBD2. This CDR3 has 16 amino acids. CDR1 MNHEY and CDR2 SVGAGI come from the germline V gene. Trimming at V came to 2 bases and at J to 4 bases, leaving 3 bases not matched to a gene. The CDR3 DNA follows: TGTGCCAGCAGTTACAGTGGGACTAGCGGGGGAGAGACCCAGTACTTC. Translation: CASSYSGTSGGETQYF.

V usage is TRBV9 and J usage is TRBJ2-1, with D possibly being TRBD1 (6 bases). V lost 2 bases, J lost 4 bases, and 13 bases lay in between. The germline V gene encodes CDR1 SGDLS and CDR2 YYNGEE. The CDR3 is made up of 15 amino acids. In DNA form, the CDR3 reads TGTGCCAGCAGCGTCGCGCAGGGGTCTTACAATGAGCAGTTCTTC. It encodes CASSVAQGSYNEQFF.

This chain joins TRBV20-1 and TRBJ2-6; possibly TRBD2 for D (6 bases). With 3 bases removed from V and 0 bases from J, the gap between germline ends came to 12 bases. CDR3 size: 16 residues. Per the germline V gene, CDR1 is DFQATT and CDR2 is SNEGSKA (reference sequence). The CDR3 is CSASLEGSSGANVLTF. The CDR3 coding sequence is TGCAGTGCTAGTTTGGAGGGATCCTCTGGGGCCAACGTCCTGACTTTC.

This chain joins TRBV27 and TRBJ1-2; D possibly corresponds to TRBD1 (5 bases). The CDR3 is 14 residues long. CDR1 and CDR2 (germline): MNHEY, SMNVEV (reference sequence). V was trimmed by 5 bases and J by 8 bases, leaving 18 bases between them. The CDR3 region has the DNA TGTGCCAGCAGTCTCGGGGACTCCCTTTCAGGCTACACCTTC. Translation gives CASSLGDSLSGYTF.

The CDR3 loop reads CASSLGRAPNYGYTF. The CDR3 DNA reads as TGTGCCAGCAGCTTAGGCAGGGCACCTAACTATGGCTACACCTTC. The V and J genes are TRBV11-2 and TRBJ1-2; maybe TRBD1 (5 bases). The V and J ends lost 1 base and 0 bases respectively, with 9 bases between them. Germline CDR1 and CDR2: SGHAT and FQNNGV. This CDR3 contains 15 residues. Full variable domain (missing parts from reference TRBV11-2 and TRBJ1-2): EAGVAQSPRYKIIEKRQSVAFWCNPISGHATLYWYQQILGQGPKLLIQFQNNGVVDDSQLPKDRFSAERLKGVDSTLKIQPAKLEDSAVYLCASSLGRAPNYGYTFGSGTRLTVV.